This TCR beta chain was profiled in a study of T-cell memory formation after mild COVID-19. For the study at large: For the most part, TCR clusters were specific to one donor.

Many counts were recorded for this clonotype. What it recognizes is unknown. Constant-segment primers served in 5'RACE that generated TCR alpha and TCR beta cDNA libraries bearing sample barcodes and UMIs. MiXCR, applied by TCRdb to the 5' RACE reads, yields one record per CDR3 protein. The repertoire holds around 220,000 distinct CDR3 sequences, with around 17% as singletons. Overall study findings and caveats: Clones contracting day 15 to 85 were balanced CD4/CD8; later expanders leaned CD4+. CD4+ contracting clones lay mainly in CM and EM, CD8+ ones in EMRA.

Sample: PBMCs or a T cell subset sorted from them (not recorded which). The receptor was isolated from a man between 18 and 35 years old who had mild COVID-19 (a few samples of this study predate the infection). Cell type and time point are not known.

CDR3 nucleotides: TGTGCCAGCAGTTACGAGGCAGGGAGACAGTACTTC. Protein product: CASSYEAGRQYF. The V call is TRBV6-2 or TRBV6-3, the J call TRBJ2-7; D may correspond to TRBD1 or TRBD2 (5 bases each). The CDR3 sequence is 12 residues long. The germline V gene encodes CDR1 MNHEY and CDR2 SVGEGT. The V end was cut by 2 bases, the J end by 10 bases, with 12 bases between.